These 2 T cell receptor beta chains share one sample of origin, sequenced in a study of T cell responses to AZD1222 COVID-19 vaccine. Assay used: immunoSEQ multiplex PCR; TCRdb lists only in-frame clones, some missing. The top ten hold about 17% of the sample, which has roughly 75,000 clones, roughly 84% seen once. The sequencing here drew on peripheral blood, taken 28 days after the second AZD1222 dose. Source of these receptors: an adult who received the AZD1222 COVID-19 vaccine.

This sequence joins TRBV7-9 and TRBJ1-2; no firm D call. The germline V gene encodes CDR1 SEHNR and CDR2 FQNEAQ (reference sequence). This CDR3 has 14 residues. V was pared by 6 bases and J by 1 base, with 12 bases between. In nucleotides, the CDR3 is TGTGCCAGCAGTCCTCCGGGATTTAACTATGGCTACACCTTC. As protein: CASSPPGFNYGYTF.

The sample holds one count of this clone. V usage is TRBV28 and J usage is TRBJ1-1; D remains unclear. This CDR3 has 14 amino acids. Germline V gene sequence: CDR1 MDHEN, CDR2 SYDVKM. The germline V and J ends were trimmed by 5 bases and 0 bases, with 10 bases remaining between them. The CDR3 sequence is CASSQNGLNTEAFF. The CDR3 DNA reads as TGTGCCAGCAGTCAAAACGGACTGAACACTGAAGCTTTCTTT.